This T cell receptor (beta chain) was obtained from a study of cytomegalovirus exposure and HLA in healthy donors. Trimming took off 5 bases at V and 9 bases at J, with 14 bases between the two ends. The CDR3 totals 14 residues. From germline, CDR1 is SEHNR and CDR2 FQNEAQ (reference sequence). The PCR made use of 60 Vbeta and 13 Jbeta primers. Only in-frame clones appear in the TCRdb table, and some are missing; sequencing was by immunoSEQ multiplex PCR. The sample holds 35,000 to 50,000 clones, roughly half seen once. This clone has a handful of counts. V usage is TRBV7-9 and J usage is TRBJ1-6; D uncertain. What was sequenced was PBMCs. This TCR was recovered from a human donor in good health. CDR3 sequence: CASSTAAMVSPLHF. CDR3 sequence (DNA): TGTGCCAGCAGCACCGCGGCGATGGTTTCACCCCTCCACTTT.